Included here is one T cell receptor beta chain sequence, with context. Its antigen is currently unknown. Germline V lookup: CDR1 SGHTA, CDR2 FQGNSA. This CDR3 spans 19 amino acids. Trimming took off 5 bases at V and 2 bases at J, with 24 bases between the two ends. One entry per CDR3 protein results from TCRdb running MiXCR on the reads. The sample has about 330,000 distinct CDR3 sequences; just under 35% are singletons. This sample stems from a study of T cell repertoires in cytomegalovirus infection. The sequence came from a human donor in good health (CMV status not recorded). Some clones in this sample may be carry-over from other donors' samples. Material: cultured PBMCs, obtained from culture after CMV antigen stimulation. The chain carries TRBV7-2 and TRBJ2-2, with a possible D match to TRBD2 (6 bases). CDR3 amino acids: CASSPPSVAEPLNTGELFF. Here the CDR3 DNA reads TGTGCCAGCAGCCCTCCATCGGTAGCGGAACCCCTTAACACCGGGGAGCTGTTTTTT.